This T cell receptor (beta chain) was identified in a study of blood T cell repertoires in COVID-19. Whole-study context: COVID-19 samples, acute and convalescent, were from the United States, Italy and Spain. T cells, B-cell-depleted T cells, or PBMCs provided the cDNA or gDNA that served as material.

The CDR3 sequence is 13 residues long. Germline V gives CDR1 SNHLY, CDR2 FYNNEI. V was pared by 6 bases and J by 3 bases, with 4 bases of the junction left unmatched. Clones were read by immunoSEQ multiplex PCR, and TCRdb kept only the in-frame ones, dropping some. Of about 240,000 clones listed, roughly 80% are singletons. Seattle patient enrollment occurred during active infection, with longitudinal follow-up thereafter. The chain recombines TRBV2 with TRBJ2-7; TRBD1 matches at 8 bases. Sequenced input: peripheral blood. This sequence was found in a woman aged 80 or older with COVID-19, enrolled during active disease. The DNA of the CDR3 is TGTGCCAGCAGAGGACAGGGCCTCTACGAGCAGTACTTC. It is translated as CASRGQGLYEQYF.